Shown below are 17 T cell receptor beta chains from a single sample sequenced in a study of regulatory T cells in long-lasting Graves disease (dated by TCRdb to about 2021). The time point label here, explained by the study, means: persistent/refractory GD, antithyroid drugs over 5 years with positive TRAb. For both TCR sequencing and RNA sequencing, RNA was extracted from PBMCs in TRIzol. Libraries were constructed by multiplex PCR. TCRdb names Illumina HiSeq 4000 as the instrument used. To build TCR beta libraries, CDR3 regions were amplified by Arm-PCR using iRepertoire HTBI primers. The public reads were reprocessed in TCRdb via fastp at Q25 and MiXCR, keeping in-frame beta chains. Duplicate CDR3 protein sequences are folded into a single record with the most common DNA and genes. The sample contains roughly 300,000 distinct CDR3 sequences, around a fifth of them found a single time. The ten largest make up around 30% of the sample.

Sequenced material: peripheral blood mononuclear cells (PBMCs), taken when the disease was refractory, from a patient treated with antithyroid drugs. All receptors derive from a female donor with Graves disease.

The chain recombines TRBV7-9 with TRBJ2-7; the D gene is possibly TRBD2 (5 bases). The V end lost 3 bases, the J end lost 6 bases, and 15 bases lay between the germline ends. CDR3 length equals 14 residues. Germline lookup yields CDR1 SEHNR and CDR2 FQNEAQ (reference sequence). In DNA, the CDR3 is TGTGCCAGCAGCTTCTCCCTAGCTCCTCTCGAGCAGTACTTC. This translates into CASSFSLAPLEQYF.

The DNA for the CDR3 is TGTGCCAGCAGCCAAGAATTGTCTAGGACCTACGAGCAGTACTTC. Its translation: CASSQELSRTYEQYF. The V gene is TRBV3-1, the J gene TRBJ2-7; D unresolved. The CDR3 runs to 15 residues. The ends were cut back, 0 bases at V and 2 bases at J, with 11 bases in the middle. Germline-derived CDR1 and CDR2 are LGHDT and YNNKEL (reference sequence).

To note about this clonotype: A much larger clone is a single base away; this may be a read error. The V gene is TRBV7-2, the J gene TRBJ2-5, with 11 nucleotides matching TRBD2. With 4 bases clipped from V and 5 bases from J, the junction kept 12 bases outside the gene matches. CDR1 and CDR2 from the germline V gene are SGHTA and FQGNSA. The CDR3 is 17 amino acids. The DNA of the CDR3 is TGTACCAGCAGCTCCCCGGGACTAGCGGACTCCAGTGAGACCCAGTACTTC. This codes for CTSSSPGLADSSETQYF. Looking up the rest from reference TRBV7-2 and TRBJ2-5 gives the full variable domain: GAGVSQSPSNKVTEKGKDVELRCDPISGHTALYWYRQSLGQGLEFLIYFQGNSAPDKSGLPSDRFSAERTGGSVSTLTIQRTQQEDSAVYLCTSSSPGLADSSETQYFGPGTRLLVL.

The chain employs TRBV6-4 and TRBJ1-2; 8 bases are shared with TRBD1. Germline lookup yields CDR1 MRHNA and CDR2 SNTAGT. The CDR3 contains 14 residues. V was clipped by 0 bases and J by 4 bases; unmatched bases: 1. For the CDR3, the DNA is TGTGCCAGCAGTGACTCCGGACAGGGCTATGGCTACACCTTC. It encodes CASSDSGQGYGYTF.

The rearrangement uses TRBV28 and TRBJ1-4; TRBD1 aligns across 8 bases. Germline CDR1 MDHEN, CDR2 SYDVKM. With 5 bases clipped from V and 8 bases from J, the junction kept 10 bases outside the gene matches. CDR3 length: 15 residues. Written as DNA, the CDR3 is TGTGCCAGCAGTCGCTCGACAGGGGCGTTGGAAAAACTGTTTTTT. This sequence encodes CASSRSTGALEKLFF.

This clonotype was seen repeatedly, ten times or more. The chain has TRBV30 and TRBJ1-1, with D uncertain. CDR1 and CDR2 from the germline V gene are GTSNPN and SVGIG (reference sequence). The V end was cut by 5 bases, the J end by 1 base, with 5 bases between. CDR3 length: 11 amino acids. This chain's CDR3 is CAWAKNTEAFF. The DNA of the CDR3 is TGTGCCTGGGCTAAGAACACTGAAGCTTTCTTT.

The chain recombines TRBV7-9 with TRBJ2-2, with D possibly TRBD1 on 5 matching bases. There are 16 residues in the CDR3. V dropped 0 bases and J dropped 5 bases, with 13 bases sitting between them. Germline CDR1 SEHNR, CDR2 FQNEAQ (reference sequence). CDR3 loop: CASSLASQGRTGELFF. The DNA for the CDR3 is TGTGCCAGCAGCTTAGCTTCGCAGGGAAGGACCGGGGAGCTGTTTTTT.

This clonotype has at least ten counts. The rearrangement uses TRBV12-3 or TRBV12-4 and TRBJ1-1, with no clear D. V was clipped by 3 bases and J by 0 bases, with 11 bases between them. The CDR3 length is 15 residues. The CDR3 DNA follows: TGTGCCAGCAGTTTGGGCCAGAACATGAACACTGAAGCTTTCTTT. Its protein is CASSLGQNMNTEAFF.

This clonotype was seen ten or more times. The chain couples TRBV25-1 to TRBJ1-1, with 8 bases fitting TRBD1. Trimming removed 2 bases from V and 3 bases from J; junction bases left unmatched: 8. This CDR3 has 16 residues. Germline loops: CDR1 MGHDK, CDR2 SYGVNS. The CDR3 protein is CASSELTGAVDTEAFF. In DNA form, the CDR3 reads TGTGCCAGCAGTGAACTGACAGGGGCCGTGGACACTGAAGCTTTCTTT.

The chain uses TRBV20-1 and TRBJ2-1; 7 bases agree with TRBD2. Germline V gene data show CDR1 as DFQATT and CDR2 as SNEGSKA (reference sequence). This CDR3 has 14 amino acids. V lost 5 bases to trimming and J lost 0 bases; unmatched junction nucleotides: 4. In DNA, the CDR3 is TGCAGTGCTGACGGGAGGAGCTCCTACAATGAGCAGTTCTTC. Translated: CSADGRSSYNEQFF.

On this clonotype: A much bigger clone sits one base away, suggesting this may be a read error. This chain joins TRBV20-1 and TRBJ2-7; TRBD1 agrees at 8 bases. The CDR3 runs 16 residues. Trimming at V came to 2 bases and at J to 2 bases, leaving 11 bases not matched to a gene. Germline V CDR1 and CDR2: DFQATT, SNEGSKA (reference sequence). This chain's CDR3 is CSARRVWGQDPYEQYF. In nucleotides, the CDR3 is TGCAGTGCTAGACGTGTGTGGGGACAGGACCCCTACGAGCAGTACTTC.

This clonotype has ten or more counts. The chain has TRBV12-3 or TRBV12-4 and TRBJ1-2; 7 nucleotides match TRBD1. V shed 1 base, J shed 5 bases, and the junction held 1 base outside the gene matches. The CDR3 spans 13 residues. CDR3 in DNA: TGTGCCAGCAGTTTAGGCAGGGGGTATGGCTACACCTTC. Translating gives CASSLGRGYGYTF.

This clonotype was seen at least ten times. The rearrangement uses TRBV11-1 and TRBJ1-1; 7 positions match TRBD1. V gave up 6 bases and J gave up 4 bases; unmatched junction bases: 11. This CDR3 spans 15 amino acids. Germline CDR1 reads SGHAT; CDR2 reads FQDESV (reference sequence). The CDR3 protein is CASSSTGTVITEAFF. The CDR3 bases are TGTGCCAGCAGTTCTACCGGGACAGTCATCACTGAAGCTTTCTTT.

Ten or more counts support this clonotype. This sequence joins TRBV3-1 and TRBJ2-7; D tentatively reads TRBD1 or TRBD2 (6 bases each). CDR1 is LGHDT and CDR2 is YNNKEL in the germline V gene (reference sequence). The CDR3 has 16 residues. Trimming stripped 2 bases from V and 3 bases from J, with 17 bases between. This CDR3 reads CASSQKFRQDYYEQYF. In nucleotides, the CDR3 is TGTGCCAGCAGCCAAAAGTTTCGACAGGACTACTACGAGCAGTACTTC.

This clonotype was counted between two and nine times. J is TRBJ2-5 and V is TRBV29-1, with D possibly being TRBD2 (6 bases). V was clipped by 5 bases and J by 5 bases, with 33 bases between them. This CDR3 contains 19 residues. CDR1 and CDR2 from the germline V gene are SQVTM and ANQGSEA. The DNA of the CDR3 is TGCAGCGTTCCCCCCTTTCGCCGGGACGCGGGGCAATTTTTGGAGACCCAGTACTTC. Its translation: CSVPPFRRDAGQFLETQYF.

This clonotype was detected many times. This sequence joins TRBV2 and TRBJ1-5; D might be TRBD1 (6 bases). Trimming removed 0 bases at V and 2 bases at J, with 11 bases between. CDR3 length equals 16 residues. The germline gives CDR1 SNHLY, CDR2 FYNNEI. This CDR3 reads CASSEARGSRNQPQHF. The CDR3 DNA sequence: TGTGCCAGCAGTGAAGCGAGGGGGAGTCGCAATCAGCCCCAGCATTTT.

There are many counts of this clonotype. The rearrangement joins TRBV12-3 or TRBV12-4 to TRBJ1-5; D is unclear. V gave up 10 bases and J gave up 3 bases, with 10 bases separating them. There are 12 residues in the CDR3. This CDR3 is CAISGYNQPQHF. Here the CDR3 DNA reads TGTGCCATTAGCGGGTACAATCAGCCCCAGCATTTT.